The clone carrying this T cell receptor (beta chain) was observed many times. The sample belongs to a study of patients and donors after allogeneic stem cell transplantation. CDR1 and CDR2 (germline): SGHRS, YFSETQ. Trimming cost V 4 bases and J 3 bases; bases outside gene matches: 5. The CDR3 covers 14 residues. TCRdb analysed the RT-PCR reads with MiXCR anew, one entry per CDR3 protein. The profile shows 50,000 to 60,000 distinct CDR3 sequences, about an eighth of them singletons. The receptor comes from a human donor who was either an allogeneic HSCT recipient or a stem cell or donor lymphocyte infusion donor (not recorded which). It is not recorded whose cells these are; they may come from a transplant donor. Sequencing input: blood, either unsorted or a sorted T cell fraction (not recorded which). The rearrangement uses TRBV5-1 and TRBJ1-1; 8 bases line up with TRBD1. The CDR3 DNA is TGCGCCAGCAGCGGACAGGGAGGGGACACTGAAGCTTTCTTT. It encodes CASSGQGGDTEAFF.